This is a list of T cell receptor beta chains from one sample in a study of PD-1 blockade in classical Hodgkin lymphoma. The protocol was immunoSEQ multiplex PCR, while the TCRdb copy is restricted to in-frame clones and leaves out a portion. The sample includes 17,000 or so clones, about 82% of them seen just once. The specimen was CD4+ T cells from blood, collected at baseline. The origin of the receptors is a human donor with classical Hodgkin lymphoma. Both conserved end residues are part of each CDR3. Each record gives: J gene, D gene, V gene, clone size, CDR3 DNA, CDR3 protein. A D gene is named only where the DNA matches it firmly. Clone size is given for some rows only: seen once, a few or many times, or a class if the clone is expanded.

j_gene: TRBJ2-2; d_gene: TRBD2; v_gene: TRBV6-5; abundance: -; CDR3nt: TGTGCCAGCAGAGCCGGGACTACGGGCACCGGGGAGCTGTTTTTT; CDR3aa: CASRAGTTGTGELFF
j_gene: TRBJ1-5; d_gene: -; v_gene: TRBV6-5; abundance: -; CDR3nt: TGTGCCAGCACCATAGGGAGTCAGCCCCAGCATTTT; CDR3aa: CASTIGSQPQHF
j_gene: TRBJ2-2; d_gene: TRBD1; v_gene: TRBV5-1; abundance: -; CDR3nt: TGCGCCAGCAGCCCGGTCCCCGGGACAGGGGGCAGGGGGGAGCTGTTTTTT; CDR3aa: CASSPVPGTGGRGELFF
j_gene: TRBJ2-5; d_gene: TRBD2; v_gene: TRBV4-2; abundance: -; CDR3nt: TGTGCCAGCAGCCAAGAGACTAGCGGGGGCGAGACCCAGTACTTC; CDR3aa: CASSQETSGGETQYF
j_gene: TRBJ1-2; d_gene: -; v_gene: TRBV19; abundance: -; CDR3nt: TGTGCCAGTAGTATAGTCCACAGGGAGGCTCATGGCTACACCTTC; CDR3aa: CASSIVHREAHGYTF
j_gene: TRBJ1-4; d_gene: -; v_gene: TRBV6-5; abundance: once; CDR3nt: TGTGCCAGCAGTTACTCGATTTGGGTATCTGAAAAACTGTTTTTT; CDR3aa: CASSYSIWVSEKLFF
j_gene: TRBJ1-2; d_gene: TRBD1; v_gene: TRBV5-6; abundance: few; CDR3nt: TGTGCCAGCAGCGCGACAGGGAAATCCTATGGCTACACCTTC; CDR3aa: CASSATGKSYGYTF
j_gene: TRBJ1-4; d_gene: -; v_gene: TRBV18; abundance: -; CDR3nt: TGTGCCAGCTCACCCAGACAGTCAACTAATGAAAAACTGTTTTTT; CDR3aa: CASSPRQSTNEKLFF
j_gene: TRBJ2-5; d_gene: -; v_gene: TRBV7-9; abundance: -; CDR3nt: TGTGCCAGCAGCTTAGGCGGTGTGGAGACCCAGTACTTC; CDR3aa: CASSLGGVETQYF
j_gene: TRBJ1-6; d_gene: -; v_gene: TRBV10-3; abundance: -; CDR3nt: TGTGCCATTCGGACAATGATGAATTCACCCCTCCACTTT; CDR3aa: CAIRTMMNSPLHF
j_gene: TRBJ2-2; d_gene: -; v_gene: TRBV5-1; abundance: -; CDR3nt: TGCGCCAGCAGCTTGGCCGGGTCCATAGTCACCGGGGAGCTGTTTTTT; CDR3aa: CASSLAGSIVTGELFF
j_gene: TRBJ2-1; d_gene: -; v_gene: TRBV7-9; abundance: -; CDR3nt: TGTGCCAGCAGCTTAACACCTGGGGGTAATGAGCAGTTCTTC; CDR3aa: CASSLTPGGNEQFF
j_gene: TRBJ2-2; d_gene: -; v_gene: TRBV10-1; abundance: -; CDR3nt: TGCGCCAGCATGCAGAATCGAGGGATTAGGACCGGGGAGCTGTTTTTT; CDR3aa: CASMQNRGIRTGELFF
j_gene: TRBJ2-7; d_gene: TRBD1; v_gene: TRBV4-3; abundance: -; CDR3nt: TGCGCCAGCAGCCAAGATCGCGGGACAGGTGTAGACGAGCAGTACTTC; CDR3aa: CASSQDRGTGVDEQYF
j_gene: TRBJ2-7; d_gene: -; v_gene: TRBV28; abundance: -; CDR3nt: TGTGCCAGCAGTTTCTTCCGGGACTCAAGCTCCTACGAGCAGTACTTC; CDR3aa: CASSFFRDSSSYEQYF
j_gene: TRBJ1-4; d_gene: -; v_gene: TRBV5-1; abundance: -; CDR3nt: TGCGCCAGCAGCCCGCTTGGGGGGGAAAATGAAAAACTGTTTTTT; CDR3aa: CASSPLGGENEKLFF
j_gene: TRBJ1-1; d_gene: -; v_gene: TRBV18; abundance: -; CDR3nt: TGTGCCAGCTCACCAGATGTAGTAGGGTACACTGAAGCTTTCTTT; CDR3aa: CASSPDVVGYTEAFF
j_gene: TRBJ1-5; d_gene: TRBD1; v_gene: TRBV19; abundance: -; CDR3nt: TGTGCCAGTAGTATAGGCCAGGGGGTGCGCAATCAGCCCCAGCATTTT; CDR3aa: CASSIGQGVRNQPQHF
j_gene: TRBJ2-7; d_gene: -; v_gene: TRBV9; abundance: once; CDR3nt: TGTGCCAGCAGCGTAGCTGCAGGAACCTACGAGCAGTACTTC; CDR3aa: CASSVAAGTYEQYF
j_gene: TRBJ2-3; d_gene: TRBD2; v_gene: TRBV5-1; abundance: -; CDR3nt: TGCGCCAGCAGCCTGGGGTCTAGCGGGAGTTCAGATACGCAGTATTTT; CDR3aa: CASSLGSSGSSDTQYF
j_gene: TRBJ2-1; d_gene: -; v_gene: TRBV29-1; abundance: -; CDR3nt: TGCAGCGTTGAAGATCCCGGGGGAACCACTTCGACAGATGAGCAGTTCTTC; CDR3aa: CSVEDPGGTTSTDEQFF
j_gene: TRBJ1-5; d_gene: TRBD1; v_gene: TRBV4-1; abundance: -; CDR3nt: TGCGCCAGCAGCCAAACCGGGACAGGGAGTCAGCCCCAGCATTTT; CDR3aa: CASSQTGTGSQPQHF
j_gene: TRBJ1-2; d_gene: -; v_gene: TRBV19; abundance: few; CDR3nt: TGTGCCAGTAGTATGTTTCCTTTCGGCGGCTACACCTTC; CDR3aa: CASSMFPFGGYTF
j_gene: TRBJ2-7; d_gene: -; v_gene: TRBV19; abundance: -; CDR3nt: TGTGCCAGTAGGAGGAGTGTCGGGTACGAGCAGTACTTC; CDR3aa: CASRRSVGYEQYF
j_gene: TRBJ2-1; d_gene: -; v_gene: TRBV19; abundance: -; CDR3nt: TGTGCCAGTACCCACTCCGGGACCCTCCAACAGGAGCAGTTCTTC; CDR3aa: CASTHSGTLQQEQFF
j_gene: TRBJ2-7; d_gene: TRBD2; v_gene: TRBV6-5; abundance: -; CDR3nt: TGTGCCAGCAGTTACTCGTCTGGGGGGGCCTACGAGCAGTACTTC; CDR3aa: CASSYSSGGAYEQYF
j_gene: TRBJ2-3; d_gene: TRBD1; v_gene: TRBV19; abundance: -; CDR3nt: TGTGCCAGTAAGGGGACAGGGAAGACAGATACGCAGTATTTT; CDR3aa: CASKGTGKTDTQYF
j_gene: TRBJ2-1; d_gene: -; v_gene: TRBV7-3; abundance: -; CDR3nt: TGTGCCAGCAGCTTGCTAGCCTACAATGAGCAGTTCTTC; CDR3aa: CASSLLAYNEQFF
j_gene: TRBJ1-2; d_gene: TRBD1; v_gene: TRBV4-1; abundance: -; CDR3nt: TGCGCCAGCAGCCAAGACTACAACAGGGGCCCGTCCTCTGGCTACACCTTC; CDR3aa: CASSQDYNRGPSSGYTF
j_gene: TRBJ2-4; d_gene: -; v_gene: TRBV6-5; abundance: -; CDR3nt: TGTGCCAGCAGTTACTCGGCTAAAAACATTCAGTACTTC; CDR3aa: CASSYSAKNIQYF
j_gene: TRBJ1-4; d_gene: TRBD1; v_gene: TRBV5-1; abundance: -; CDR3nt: TGCGCCAGCAGCCCCCAGGACAGGGGGCGGCACGAAAAACTGTTTTTT; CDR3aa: CASSPQDRGRHEKLFF
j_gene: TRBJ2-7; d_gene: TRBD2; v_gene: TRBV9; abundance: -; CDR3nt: TGTGCCAGCAGCCCCGGACTAGCGGGGTTCTACGAGCAGTACTTC; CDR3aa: CASSPGLAGFYEQYF
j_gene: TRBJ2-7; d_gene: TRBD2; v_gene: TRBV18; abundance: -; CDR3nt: TGTGCCAGCTCACCACGATTAGCGGGGTCTTGGTGGCAGTACTTC; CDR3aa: CASSPRLAGSWWQYF
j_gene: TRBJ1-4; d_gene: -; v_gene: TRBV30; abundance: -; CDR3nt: TGTGCCTGGAGTGTTGACGGGATTAATGAAAAACTGTTTTTT; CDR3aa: CAWSVDGINEKLFF
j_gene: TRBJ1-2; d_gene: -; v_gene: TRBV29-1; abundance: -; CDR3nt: TGCAGCGTTCAAGGACAGTTTAACTATGGCTACACCTTC; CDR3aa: CSVQGQFNYGYTF
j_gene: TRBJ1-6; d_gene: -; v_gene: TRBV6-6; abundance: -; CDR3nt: TGTGCCAGCAGGGTCCTAGATAATTCACCCCTCCACTTT; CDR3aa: CASRVLDNSPLHF
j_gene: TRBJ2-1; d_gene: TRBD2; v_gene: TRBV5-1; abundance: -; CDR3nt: TGCGCCAGCAGCTACGGGAGGGCCAATGAGCAGTTCTTC; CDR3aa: CASSYGRANEQFF
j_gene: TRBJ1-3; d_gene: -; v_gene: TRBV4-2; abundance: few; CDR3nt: TGTGCCAGCAGCCAAGGGACAGATCAACGAGACACCATATATTTT; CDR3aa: CASSQGTDQRDTIYF
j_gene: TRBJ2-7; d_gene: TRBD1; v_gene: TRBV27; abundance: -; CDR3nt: TGTGCCAGCAAGATACAGGGGGCGACCTCCTACGAGCAGTACTTC; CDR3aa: CASKIQGATSYEQYF
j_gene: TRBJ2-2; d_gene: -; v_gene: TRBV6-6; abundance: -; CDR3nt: TGTGCCAGCAGTTACTCAGGGACCCACCAGGGCGGGGAGCTGTTTTTT; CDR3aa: CASSYSGTHQGGELFF
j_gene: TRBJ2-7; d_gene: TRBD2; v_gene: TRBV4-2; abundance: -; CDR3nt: TGTGCCAGCAGCCAAGGGGGGGGTTACGAGCAGTACTTC; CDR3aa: CASSQGGGYEQYF
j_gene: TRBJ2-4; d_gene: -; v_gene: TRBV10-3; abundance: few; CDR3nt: TGTGCCATCAGCCAGGGAATAGCTGCTAACATTCAGTACTTC; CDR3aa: CAISQGIAANIQYF
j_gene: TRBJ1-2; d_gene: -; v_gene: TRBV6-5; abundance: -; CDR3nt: TGTGCCAGCAGTTTTCATAACGAGGGCTACACCTTC; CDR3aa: CASSFHNEGYTF
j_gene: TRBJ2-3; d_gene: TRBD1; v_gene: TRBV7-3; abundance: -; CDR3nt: TGTGCCAGCAGCTTATTGGCAGGGGGCTCCGCTTTGTATTTT; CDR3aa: CASSLLAGGSALYF
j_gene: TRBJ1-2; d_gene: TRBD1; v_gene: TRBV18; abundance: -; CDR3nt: TGTGCCAGCTCACCTGAGGGGGCGATTTACTATGGCTACACCTTC; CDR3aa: CASSPEGAIYYGYTF
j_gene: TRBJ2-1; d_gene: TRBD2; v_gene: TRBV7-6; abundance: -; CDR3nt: TGTGCCAGCAGCTTGGGTCGTCGGGGAGCGGGGGTAAATGAGCAGTTCTTC; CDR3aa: CASSLGRRGAGVNEQFF
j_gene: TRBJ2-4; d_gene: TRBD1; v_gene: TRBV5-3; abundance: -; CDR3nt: TGTGCCAGAAGCCCCGGGACAGGGAAAGGGGGAGCCAAAAACATTCAGTACTTC; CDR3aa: CARSPGTGKGGAKNIQYF
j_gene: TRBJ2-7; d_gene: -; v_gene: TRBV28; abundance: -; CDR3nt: TGTGCCAGCAAAATGGACGGACCCTACGAGCAGTACTTC; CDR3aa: CASKMDGPYEQYF
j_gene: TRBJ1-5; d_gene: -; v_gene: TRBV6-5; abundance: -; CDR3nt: TGTGCCAGCAGTCGGCACAGGGTTAATCAGCCCCAGCATTTT; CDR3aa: CASSRHRVNQPQHF
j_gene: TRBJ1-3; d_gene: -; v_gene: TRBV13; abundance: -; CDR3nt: TGTGCCAGCAGCTTCTCTGGAAACACCATATATTTT; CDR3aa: CASSFSGNTIYF
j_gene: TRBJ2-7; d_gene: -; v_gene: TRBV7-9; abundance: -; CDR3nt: TGTGCCAGCAGCTTATGGGGGCAGAGAAACGAGCAGTACTTC; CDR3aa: CASSLWGQRNEQYF
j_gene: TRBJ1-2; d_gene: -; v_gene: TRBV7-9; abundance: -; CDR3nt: TGTGCCAGCAGCTTAAGGCAGGGCAGTTATGACTACACCTTC; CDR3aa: CASSLRQGSYDYTF